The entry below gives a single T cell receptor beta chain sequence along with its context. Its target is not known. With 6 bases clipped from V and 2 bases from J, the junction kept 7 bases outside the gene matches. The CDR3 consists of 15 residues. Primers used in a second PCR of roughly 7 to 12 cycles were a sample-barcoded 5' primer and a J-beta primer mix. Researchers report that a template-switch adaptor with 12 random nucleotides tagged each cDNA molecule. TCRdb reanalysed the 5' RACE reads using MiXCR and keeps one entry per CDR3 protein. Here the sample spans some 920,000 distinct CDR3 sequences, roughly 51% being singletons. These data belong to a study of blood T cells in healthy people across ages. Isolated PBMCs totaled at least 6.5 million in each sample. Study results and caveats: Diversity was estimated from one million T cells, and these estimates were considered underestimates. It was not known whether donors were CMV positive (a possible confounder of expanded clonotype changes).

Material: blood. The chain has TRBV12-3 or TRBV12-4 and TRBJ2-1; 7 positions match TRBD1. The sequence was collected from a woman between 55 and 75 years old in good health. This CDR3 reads CASSHGQVTYNEQFF. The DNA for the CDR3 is TGTGCCAGCAGCCACGGACAGGTTACCTACAATGAGCAGTTCTTC.